The next 30 T cell receptor beta chains were all read from a single sample in a study of T-cell reconstitution after alpha-beta-depleted transplantation in children. Library preparation (for TCRbeta) was performed with unique molecular identifiers. TCRdb re-derived calls from the PCR reads in MiXCR, one entry per CDR3 protein. The sample shows hundreds of thousands of distinct CDR3 sequences, 9.5% to 13% of them seen only once. This material consisted of peripheral blood, taken 180 days after TCRalphabeta/CD19-depleted stem cell transplant. These receptors were collected from a male patient between 2 and 15 years old who had a stem cell transplant for chronic granulomatous disease, so the T cells may come from the graft donor.

Ten or more counts support this clonotype. V is TRBV29-1 and J is TRBJ2-4; D possibly matches TRBD1 or TRBD2 (7 bases each). The CDR3 sequence is 13 residues long. V was shortened by 7 bases and J by 7 bases, with 17 bases between the two germline ends. The germline CDR1 and CDR2 sequences are SQVTM and ANQGSEA. CDR3 sequence (DNA): TGCAGCGCCCGACAGGGAGGGGGGAACATTCAGTACTTC. Translation: CSARQGGGNIQYF.

This clonotype was recorded at least ten times. This sequence joins TRBV5-1 and TRBJ2-3; D gene ambiguous. The V gene's germline CDR1 is SGHRS and CDR2 YFSETQ. V gave up 0 bases and J gave up 6 bases, with 5 bases separating them. There are 12 residues in the CDR3. The CDR3 region is CASSLVYDTQYF. The CDR3 DNA reads TGCGCCAGCAGCTTGGTTTATGATACGCAGTATTTT.

In its sample, this clonotype was seen many times. V usage is TRBV5-1 and J usage is TRBJ2-2, with TRBD1 as a possible D gene (5 bases). Germline V lookup: CDR1 SGHRS, CDR2 YFSETQ. The germline V and J ends were trimmed by 4 bases and 7 bases, with 8 bases remaining between them. The CDR3 has 12 amino acids. The CDR3 is CASSPTGGELFF. CDR3 sequence (DNA): TGCGCCAGCAGCCCAACAGGCGGGGAGCTGTTTTTT.

The chain links TRBV7-8 to TRBJ2-3, with a possible D match to TRBD1 (5 bases). CDR3 length: 17 amino acids. From germline, CDR1 is SGHVS and CDR2 FQNEAQ. V was clipped by 7 bases and J by 4 bases, with 24 bases between them. CDR3 protein: CASTPGRARNVPDTQYF. CDR3 coding DNA: TGTGCCAGCACCCCCGGCAGGGCTCGGAATGTCCCAGATACGCAGTATTTT.

This clonotype came up many times. J is TRBJ2-5 and V is TRBV5-1; D remains unclear. The germline V gene encodes CDR1 SGHRS and CDR2 YFSETQ. The CDR3 loop spans 14 amino acids. The V gene lost 0 bases and the J gene lost 1 base, with 7 bases spanning the gap. The CDR3 DNA follows: TGCGCCAGCAGCTTGGCGCCAGGCCAAGAGACCCAGTACTTC. The encoded protein is CASSLAPGQETQYF.

Many counts were recorded for this clonotype. V usage is TRBV10-3 and J usage is TRBJ2-3, with no clear D. The CDR3 has 15 amino acids. Germline loops: CDR1 ENHRY, CDR2 SYGVKD. Deletions cut 7 bases from V and 1 base from J, with 15 bases between. Written as DNA, the CDR3 is TGTGCCATCAACCTGGAACACTCGGGCACAGATACGCAGTATTTT. Amino acid sequence: CAINLEHSGTDTQYF.

This clonotype was counted ten times or more. The chain combines TRBV5-1 with TRBJ1-1, with 7 nucleotides matching TRBD1. The CDR3 totals 17 residues. Germline V gives CDR1 SGHRS, CDR2 YFSETQ. V gave up 0 bases and J gave up 0 bases; unmatched junction bases: 8. The CDR3 here is CASSLVTGVFMNTEAFF. The CDR3 region has the DNA TGCGCCAGCAGCTTGGTCACAGGGGTCTTCATGAACACTGAAGCTTTCTTT.

This clonotype has a count of ten or more. The chain joins TRBV12-3 or TRBV12-4 to TRBJ2-7, with 12 bases fitting TRBD2. Trimming cost V 6 bases and J 4 bases; bases outside gene matches: 4. The CDR3 consists of 14 residues. CDR3 in amino acids: CASSRTSGKYEQYF. The CDR3 nucleotides are TGTGCCAGCAGCCGGACTAGCGGGAAATACGAGCAGTACTTC.

This clonotype was picked up many times. The rearrangement joins TRBV7-9 to TRBJ2-1, with TRBD2 identical over 12 bases. The CDR3 length is 15 residues. CDR1 and CDR2 (germline): SEHNR, FQNEAQ (reference sequence). Trimming at V came to 4 bases and at J to 4 bases, leaving 2 bases not matched to a gene. In DNA form, the CDR3 reads TGTGCCAGCAGCTACACTAGCGGGAGGTACAATGAGCAGTTCTTC. Translating it yields CASSYTSGRYNEQFF.

The V and J genes are TRBV27 and TRBJ2-1; D ambiguous. Germline CDR1 reads MNHEY; CDR2 reads SMNVEV (reference sequence). Trimming removed 2 bases at V and 5 bases at J, with 7 bases between. The CDR3 is 13 amino acids. The CDR3 nucleotides are TGTGCCAGCAGTTTACTTACAAACAATGAGCAGTTCTTC. Protein: CASSLLTNNEQFF.

At least ten counts were recorded for this clonotype. The chain couples TRBV7-3 to TRBJ2-2; D gene ambiguous. Germline CDR1 is SGHTA and CDR2 is FQGTGA. This CDR3 is 15 amino acids long. V was shortened by 2 bases and J by 5 bases, with 12 bases between the two germline ends. CDR3 residues: CASSLLQRWTGELFF. The CDR3 DNA sequence: TGTGCCAGCAGCTTACTACAGAGGTGGACCGGGGAGCTGTTTTTT.

The sample holds many counts of this clonotype. The rearrangement joins TRBV4-2 to TRBJ2-4; weak D call: TRBD2 (7 bases). In germline, CDR1 is LGHNA, CDR2 YNFKEQ. This CDR3 comprises 15 residues. The V end lost 2 bases, the J end lost 6 bases, and 14 bases lay between the germline ends. In DNA form, the CDR3 reads TGTGCCAGCAGCCAACCGGGCGGGGGCGGAAACATTCAGTACTTC. Protein product: CASSQPGGGGNIQYF.

This clonotype appeared many times. The rearrangement uses TRBV28 and TRBJ1-5, with D perhaps matching TRBD1 (5 bases). Trimming took 6 bases from V and 4 from J, leaving 16 bases between them. The CDR3 contains 15 residues. Germline-derived CDR1 and CDR2 are MDHEN and SYDVKM. The CDR3 sequence is CASSFLLAGNQPQHF. The DNA of the CDR3 is TGTGCCAGCAGCTTCTTACTGGCAGGGAATCAGCCCCAGCATTTT.

The table lists this clonotype with a few counts. This likely comes from a read error, as the CDR3 has no conserved phenylalanine or tryptophan at its end. It is unclear where the CDR3 begins or ends on the DNA, so no DNA is shown, and the CDR3 is as TCRdb lists it. This chain uses TRBV6-6 with TRBJ2-7; the table calls TRBD1, which could not be checked here. The CDR3 numbers 12 amino acids, ends counted. In germline, CDR1 is MNHNY, CDR2 SVGAGI (reference sequence). CDR3 sequence: CASSYDLGPPTP.

Ten or more counts support this clonotype. The rearrangement uses TRBV5-6 and TRBJ1-2; D remains unclear. CDR1 is SGHDT and CDR2 is YYEEEE in the germline V gene. There are 14 residues in the CDR3. Trimming removed 1 base at V and 2 bases at J, with 9 bases between. CDR3 sequence: CASSLIQGNYGYTF. The CDR3 nucleotides are TGTGCCAGCAGCTTGATTCAAGGGAACTATGGCTACACCTTC. The whole variable domain, filled in from reference TRBV5-6 and TRBJ1-2, reads DAGVTQSPTHLIKTRGQQVTLRCSPKSGHDTVSWYQQALGQGPQFIFQYYEEEERQRGNFPDRFSGHQFPNYSSELNVNALLLGDSALYLCASSLIQGNYGYTFGSGTRLTVV.

At least ten counts were recorded for this clonotype. V is TRBV6-5 and J is TRBJ1-6; TRBD1 is a possible D gene (5 bases). The V end was cut by 0 bases, the J end by 5 bases, with 14 bases between. Germline loops: CDR1 MNHEY, CDR2 SVGAGI. This CDR3 comprises 17 residues. CDR3 residues: CASSYSRTPANNSPLHF. CDR3 in DNA: TGTGCCAGCAGTTACTCCCGGACACCGGCTAATAATTCACCCCTCCACTTT.

This clonotype was counted many times. This chain links TRBV12-3 or TRBV12-4 with TRBJ1-3, with unresolved D. This CDR3 region has 11 residues. V shed 8 bases and J shed 0 bases, with 2 bases lying between them. The DNA of the CDR3 is TGTGCCAGCGGCTCTGGAAACACCATATATTTT. Its translation: CASGSGNTIYF.

This clonotype showed up many times. The chain joins TRBV29-1 to TRBJ2-7, with TRBD1 identical over 9 bases. Trimming removed 3 bases from V and 1 base from J; junction bases left unmatched: 7. This CDR3 is 15 amino acids long. Per germline, CDR1 SQVTM and CDR2 ANQGSEA. CDR3 in amino acids: CSVEVDRGFSYEQYF. The CDR3 DNA reads TGCAGCGTTGAGGTGGACAGGGGCTTTTCCTACGAGCAGTACTTC.

On this clonotype: This may come from a read error, since a much larger clone is one base off. V is TRBV5-4 and J is TRBJ2-5; 11 positions agree with TRBD2. This CDR3 contains 15 residues. Trimming cost V 4 bases and J 2 bases; bases outside gene matches: 4. Germline CDR1 reads SGHNT; CDR2 reads YYREEE (reference sequence). CDR3 region: CASSAGTSGQETQYF. CDR3 nucleotides: TGTGCCAGCAGCGCGGGGACTAGCGGTCAAGAGACCCAGTACTTC.

The table lists this clonotype with many counts. The rearrangement links TRBV4-3 to TRBJ2-2, with 9 positions matching TRBD2. From germline, CDR1 is LGHNA and CDR2 YSLEER. V dropped 1 base and J dropped 7; count of bases not matched to a gene: 7. The CDR3 extends over 16 amino acids. CDR3 residues: CASSQVAGGQDGELFF. CDR3 in DNA: TGCGCCAGCAGCCAAGTTGCGGGGGGGCAAGACGGGGAGCTGTTTTTT.

This clonotype was detected ten times or more. CDR3 loop: CASRVRGGTEAFF. The CDR3 DNA reads TGTGCCAGCAGGGTCCGGGGGGGAACTGAAGCTTTCTTT. The chain employs TRBV12-3 or TRBV12-4 and TRBJ1-1, with D possibly matching TRBD1 (5 bases). The CDR3 spans 13 residues. Trimming stripped 6 bases from V and 5 bases from J, with 13 bases between.

This clonotype occurred many times. The chain recombines TRBV27 with TRBJ2-1, with TRBD2 matching over 8 bases. V shed 2 bases, J shed 1 base, and the junction held 10 bases outside the gene matches. The CDR3 is made up of 18 amino acids. Germline CDR1 MNHEY, CDR2 SMNVEV (reference sequence). In nucleotides, the CDR3 is TGTGCCAGCAGTTTACATACGGGAGGGCCTGGGTCCTACAATGAGCAGTTCTTC. As protein: CASSLHTGGPGSYNEQFF.

This clonotype occurred many times. The chain combines TRBV18 with TRBJ2-7; D might be TRBD1 (5 bases). Trimming shortened V by 1 base and J by 12 bases, and 16 bases separated the two germline ends. The CDR3 consists of 13 residues. CDR1 KGHSH and CDR2 LQKENI come from the germline V gene. For the CDR3, the DNA is TGTGCCAGCTCACCACGACAGAAACTCTCGGCGTACTTC. As protein: CASSPRQKLSAYF.

The table lists this clonotype with many counts. The V gene is TRBV7-8, the J gene TRBJ2-3, with 7 positions matching TRBD2. V lost 4 bases, J lost 6 bases, and 16 bases stayed unmatched. This CDR3 has 17 residues. The germline V gene has CDR1 SGHVS and CDR2 FQNEAQ. The CDR3 DNA is TGTGCCAGCAGCTCCGCCCGGGACTACGTTGTGTTCGATACGCAGTATTTT. Its protein product is CASSSARDYVVFDTQYF.

There are many counts of this clonotype. The chain is built from TRBV7-2 and TRBJ2-3; 8 nucleotides line up with TRBD1. This CDR3 has 15 amino acids. Looked up from germline, CDR1 is SGHTA and CDR2 is FQGNSA. Germline trimming cut 1 base from V and 2 bases from J; bases unmatched to any gene: 2. The CDR3 protein is CASSLGQGFTDTQYF. CDR3 in DNA: TGTGCCAGCAGCTTAGGACAGGGGTTCACAGATACGCAGTATTTT. The full variable domain, in which reference TRBV7-2 and TRBJ2-3 provide the parts outside the CDR3, is GAGVSQSPSNKVTEKGKDVELRCDPISGHTALYWYRQSLGQGLEFLIYFQGNSAPDKSGLPSDRFSAERTGGSVSTLTIQRTQQEDSAVYLCASSLGQGFTDTQYFGPGTRLTVL.

The CDR3 DNA reads as TGTGCCAGCAGGCAGGGACAGGGACTACGCGAGCAGTACTTC. Translation gives CASRQGQGLREQYF. The genes are TRBV12-3 or TRBV12-4 and TRBJ2-7; TRBD1 matches 9 bases. The trim removed 6 bases at V and 6 bases at J, leaving 9 bases unmatched. CDR3 length: 14 residues.

There are many counts of this clonotype. The rearrangement joins TRBV20-1 to TRBJ1-2; tentative D call: TRBD1 (5 bases). The V and J ends lost 4 bases and 6 bases respectively, with 15 bases between them. The CDR3 runs 13 residues. Germline CDR1 DFQATT, CDR2 SNEGSKA (reference sequence). CDR3 amino acids: CSAKGTEKDGYTF. Written as DNA, the CDR3 is TGCAGTGCTAAAGGGACGGAAAAGGATGGCTACACCTTC.

Note on this clonotype: A single base separates this from a much larger clone, so it may be a read error. The chain's CDR3 is CASGFPGAGTDTQYF. DNA of the CDR3: TGTGCCAGCGGTTTTCCGGGGGCTGGCACAGATACGCAGTATTTT. The gene calls are TRBV12-3 or TRBV12-4 and TRBJ2-3; the D call may be TRBD1 or TRBD2 (6 bases each). The CDR3 totals 15 residues.

The gene calls are TRBV18 and TRBJ2-6; maybe TRBD1 (5 bases). V lost 2 bases and J 0 bases, leaving 11 bases between the germline ends. This CDR3 contains 17 residues. The V gene's germline CDR1 is KGHSH and CDR2 LQKENI. CDR3: CASSPAVQVSGANVLTF. In nucleotides, the CDR3 is TGTGCCAGCTCACCAGCGGTACAGGTCTCTGGGGCCAACGTCCTGACTTTC.

This clonotype showed up many times. This rearrangement joins TRBV19 to TRBJ1-5; no clear D. From germline, CDR1 is LNHDA and CDR2 SQIVND (reference sequence). CDR3 length equals 15 residues. V was pared by 2 bases and J by 4 bases, with 12 bases between. CDR3 nucleotides: TGTGCCAGTAGTATACAGGCAAAAGGGAATCAGCCCCAGCATTTT. Protein product: CASSIQAKGNQPQHF. The full variable domain, completed using reference TRBV19 and TRBJ1-5, is DGGITQSPKYLFRKEGQNVTLSCEQNLNHDAMYWYRQDPGQGLRLIYYSQIVNDFQKGDIAEGYSVSREKKESFPLTVTSAQKNPTAFYLCASSIQAKGNQPQHFGDGTRLSIL.